A selection of T cell receptor beta chains follows, all from one sample in a study of blood T cell repertoires in COVID-19. This table comes from immunoSEQ multiplex PCR, and its TCRdb copy is limited to in-frame clones, with some not included. The sample has 300,000 or so clones, roughly 90% seen once. Input material: PBMCs or T cells enriched from blood (not recorded which). The receptors here all came from a woman aged 25 to 45 who had recovered from COVID-19. Both conserved end residues are part of each CDR3. D genes are given only for firm matches. Clone size is given for some rows only: seen once, a few or many times, or a class if the clone is expanded.

size: -; J: TRBJ1-3; V: TRBV7-2; D: -; DNA: TGTGCCAGCAGCTTAGAGCGGACCTCTGGAAACACCATATATTTT; CDR3: CASSLERTSGNTIYF
size: -; J: TRBJ1-1; V: TRBV20-1; D: -; DNA: TGCAGTGCTAGTATTTATGCGGGGAACACTGAAGCTTTCTTT; CDR3: CSASIYAGNTEAFF
size: once; J: TRBJ1-1; V: TRBV19; D: TRBD1; DNA: TGTGCCAGTAGGTTGGCCAGGGGGTACACTGAAGCTTTCTTT; CDR3: CASRLARGYTEAFF
size: -; J: TRBJ2-2; V: TRBV18; D: -; DNA: TGTGCCAGCTCACCACCCAGGGGGGAGCACACCGGGGAGCTGTTTTTT; CDR3: CASSPPRGEHTGELFF
size: -; J: TRBJ2-3; V: TRBV5-1; D: TRBD1; DNA: TGCGCCAGCATGCCAGGGGGCAGGTTCGGAGATACGCAGTATTTT; CDR3: CASMPGGRFGDTQYF
size: once; J: TRBJ1-1; V: TRBV10-3; D: TRBD1; DNA: TGTGCCATCAGTTCCAACCGACCGGGACAGGGAAAGGAGATGAACACTGAAGCTTTCTTT; CDR3: CAISSNRPGQGKEMNTEAFF
size: -; J: TRBJ2-5; V: TRBV4-1; D: -; DNA: TGCGCCAGCAGCCAAGGTTCCGGGGGTGATAAGACCCAGTACTTC; CDR3: CASSQGSGGDKTQYF
size: once; J: TRBJ1-2; V: TRBV27; D: -; DNA: TGTGCCAGCAGGTCACCAGGAATCTATGGCTACACCTTC; CDR3: CASRSPGIYGYTF
size: -; J: TRBJ1-4; V: TRBV5-1; D: -; DNA: TGCGCCAGCAGCTTGTACTTTAATGAAAAACTGTTTTTT; CDR3: CASSLYFNEKLFF
size: -; J: TRBJ2-3; V: TRBV7-2; D: TRBD1; DNA: TGTGCCAGCAGCACCCGACAGGGATCCACAGATACGCAGTATTTT; CDR3: CASSTRQGSTDTQYF
size: -; J: TRBJ1-2; V: TRBV28; D: TRBD1; DNA: TGTGCCAGCAGTTCCCACGGGACAGGGTCGGACTATGGCTACACCTTC; CDR3: CASSSHGTGSDYGYTF
size: -; J: TRBJ1-5; V: TRBV7-9; D: -; DNA: TGTGCCAGCAGCTGGCGCCGACAGGAAGATAGCAATCAGCCCCAGCATTTT; CDR3: CASSWRRQEDSNQPQHF
size: -; J: TRBJ2-3; V: TRBV6-1; D: TRBD2; DNA: TGTGCCAGCAGTGACCAGCGGGGGGTCGGAGATACGCAGTATTTT; CDR3: CASSDQRGVGDTQYF
size: -; J: TRBJ2-3; V: TRBV27; D: TRBD1; DNA: TGTGCCAGCAGTAAAGGGACAGGGAGCACAGATACGCAGTATTTT; CDR3: CASSKGTGSTDTQYF
size: -; J: TRBJ1-1; V: TRBV7-9; D: -; DNA: TGTGCGACTGAGGACCAGGGCGCGGGGACTGAAGCTTTCTTT; CDR3: CATEDQGAGTEAFF
size: -; J: TRBJ1-1; V: TRBV18; D: -; DNA: TGTGCCAGCTCCCCGACAGTGTCTACTGAAGCTTTCTTT; CDR3: CASSPTVSTEAFF
size: -; J: TRBJ1-2; V: TRBV6-5; D: -; DNA: TGTGCCAGCAGTTACTCGACGGGAGCCCTCTATGGCTACACCTTC; CDR3: CASSYSTGALYGYTF
size: -; J: TRBJ1-4; V: TRBV2; D: -; DNA: TGTGCCAGCAGTACAGGCGGTGAAAAACTGTTTTTT; CDR3: CASSTGGEKLFF
size: -; J: TRBJ1-1; V: TRBV24-1; D: TRBD1; DNA: TGTGCCACCCGGGGACAGGGAACGCCCGCTGAAGCTTTCTTT; CDR3: CATRGQGTPAEAFF
size: -; J: TRBJ1-5; V: TRBV2; D: -; DNA: TGTGCCAGCAGTGAGTTCCGGACACATAGCAATCAGCCCCAGCATTTT; CDR3: CASSEFRTHSNQPQHF
size: -; J: TRBJ2-1; V: TRBV6-2/TRBV6-3; D: -; DNA: TGTGCCAGCAGTTACTTCGGGGGGCATAACAATGAGCAGTTCTTC; CDR3: CASSYFGGHNNEQFF
size: -; J: TRBJ1-1; V: TRBV2; D: TRBD1; DNA: TGTGCCAGCAGTGGGGACAGGGCGGGATCTGAAGCTTTCTTT; CDR3: CASSGDRAGSEAFF
size: few; J: TRBJ1-2; V: TRBV14; D: TRBD1; DNA: TGTGCCAGCAGCTCCCAACAGGGGGGCGTGGGAGGCTACACCTTC; CDR3: CASSSQQGGVGGYTF
size: -; J: TRBJ1-4; V: TRBV7-2; D: TRBD1; DNA: TGTGCCAGCAGCTTGACAGGGGGCTATGAAAAACTGTTTTTT; CDR3: CASSLTGGYEKLFF
size: few; J: TRBJ2-3; V: TRBV5-6; D: -; DNA: TGTGCCAGCAGCTTGCGGACAGATACGCAGTATTTT; CDR3: CASSLRTDTQYF
size: -; J: TRBJ2-7; V: TRBV29-1; D: TRBD1; DNA: TGCAGCGTTATTGGGAACAGGGGGTTTGAGCAGTACTTC; CDR3: CSVIGNRGFEQYF
size: -; J: TRBJ2-6; V: TRBV5-1; D: -; DNA: TGCGCCAGCAGCGACGGGATGCCCTCTGGGGCCAACGTCCTGACTTTC; CDR3: CASSDGMPSGANVLTF
size: -; J: TRBJ2-6; V: TRBV18; D: TRBD1; DNA: TGTGCCAGCTCAGACAAGACAGGGAGCTCTGGGGCCAACGTCCTGACTTTC; CDR3: CASSDKTGSSGANVLTF
size: -; J: TRBJ2-5; V: TRBV19; D: TRBD2; DNA: TGTGCCACCAACAGGGGACTAGCGGGGGGCGGGGAGACCCAGTACTTC; CDR3: CATNRGLAGGGETQYF
size: -; J: TRBJ1-3; V: TRBV10-3; D: -; DNA: TGTGCCATCAGTGAGTCGATGACAGCTGGAAACACCATATATTTT; CDR3: CAISESMTAGNTIYF
size: -; J: TRBJ1-2; V: TRBV4-1; D: -; DNA: TGCGCCAGCAGCCAAGGTGCTTCAGGGATTAACTGGGGCTACACCTTC; CDR3: CASSQGASGINWGYTF